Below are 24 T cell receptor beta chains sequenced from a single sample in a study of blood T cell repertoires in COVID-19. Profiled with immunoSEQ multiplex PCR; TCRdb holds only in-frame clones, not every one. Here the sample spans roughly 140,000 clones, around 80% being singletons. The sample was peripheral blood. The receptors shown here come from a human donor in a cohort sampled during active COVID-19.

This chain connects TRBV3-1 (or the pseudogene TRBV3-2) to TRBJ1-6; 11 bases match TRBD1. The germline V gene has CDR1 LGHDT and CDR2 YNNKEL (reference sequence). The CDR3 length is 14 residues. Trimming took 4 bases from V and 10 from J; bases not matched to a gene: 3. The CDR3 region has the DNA TGTGCCAGCAGCCTCGGACAGGGGGCGTCACCCCTCCACTTT. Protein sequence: CASSLGQGASPLHF.

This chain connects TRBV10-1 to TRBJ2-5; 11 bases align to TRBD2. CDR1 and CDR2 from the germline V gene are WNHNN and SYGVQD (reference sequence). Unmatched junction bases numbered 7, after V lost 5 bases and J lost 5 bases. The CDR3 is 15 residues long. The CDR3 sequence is CASSSSGGARETQYF. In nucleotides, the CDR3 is TGCGCCAGCAGTAGTAGCGGGGGGGCTCGTGAGACCCAGTACTTC.

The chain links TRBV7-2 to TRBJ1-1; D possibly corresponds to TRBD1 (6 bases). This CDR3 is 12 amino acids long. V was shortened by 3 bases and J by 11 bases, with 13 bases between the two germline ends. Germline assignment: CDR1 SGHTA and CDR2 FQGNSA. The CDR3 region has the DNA TGTGCCAGCAGCTTCACCAGGGGAGAGGCTTTCTTT. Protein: CASSFTRGEAFF.

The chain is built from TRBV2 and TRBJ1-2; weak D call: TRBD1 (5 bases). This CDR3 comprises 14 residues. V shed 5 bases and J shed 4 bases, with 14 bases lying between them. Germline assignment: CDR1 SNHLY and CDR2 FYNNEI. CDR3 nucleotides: TGTGCCAGCAGTCCCGTCCAAGGGGCCTATGGCTACACCTTC. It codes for CASSPVQGAYGYTF.

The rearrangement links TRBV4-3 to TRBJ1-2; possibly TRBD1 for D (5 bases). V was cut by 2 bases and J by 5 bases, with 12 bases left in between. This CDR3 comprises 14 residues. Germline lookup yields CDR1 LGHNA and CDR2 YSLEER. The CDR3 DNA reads TGCGCCAGCAGCCAAAATTCCGGGGGATATGGCTACACCTTC. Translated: CASSQNSGGYGYTF.

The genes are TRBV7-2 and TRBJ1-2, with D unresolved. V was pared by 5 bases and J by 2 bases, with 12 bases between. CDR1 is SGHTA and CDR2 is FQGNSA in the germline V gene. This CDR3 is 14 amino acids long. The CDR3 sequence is CASSLSVRNYGYTF. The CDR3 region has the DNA TGTGCCAGCAGCCTAAGTGTCAGGAACTATGGCTACACCTTC.

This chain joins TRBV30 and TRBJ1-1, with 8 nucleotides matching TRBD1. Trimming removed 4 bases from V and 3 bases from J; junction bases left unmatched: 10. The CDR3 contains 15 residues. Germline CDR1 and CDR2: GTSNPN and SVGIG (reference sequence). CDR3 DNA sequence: TGTGCCTGGAATACAGGGGGGGTAGTGGACACTGAAGCTTTCTTT. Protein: CAWNTGGVVDTEAFF.

The CDR3 region has the DNA TGTGCCAGCAACGGACAGGGCTCCTACGAGCAGTACTTC. It yields the protein CASNGQGSYEQYF. V is TRBV5-4 and J is TRBJ2-7; 8 positions agree with TRBD1. V lost 6 bases, J lost 0 bases, and 2 bases stayed unmatched. The CDR3 is 13 residues long. Germline values: CDR1 SGHNT, CDR2 YYREEE (reference sequence).

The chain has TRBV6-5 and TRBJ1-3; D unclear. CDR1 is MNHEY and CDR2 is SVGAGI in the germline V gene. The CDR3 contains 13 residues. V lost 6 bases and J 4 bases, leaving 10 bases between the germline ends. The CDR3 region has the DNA TGTGCCAGCAGCCCGACGGGGGGAAACACCATATATTTT. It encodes CASSPTGGNTIYF.

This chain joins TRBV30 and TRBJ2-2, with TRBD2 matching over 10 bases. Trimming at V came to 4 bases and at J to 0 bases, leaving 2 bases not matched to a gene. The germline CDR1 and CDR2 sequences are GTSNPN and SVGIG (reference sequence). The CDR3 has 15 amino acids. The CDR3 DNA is TGTGCCTGGACGGGACTAGCGCCGAACACCGGGGAGCTGTTTTTT. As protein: CAWTGLAPNTGELFF.

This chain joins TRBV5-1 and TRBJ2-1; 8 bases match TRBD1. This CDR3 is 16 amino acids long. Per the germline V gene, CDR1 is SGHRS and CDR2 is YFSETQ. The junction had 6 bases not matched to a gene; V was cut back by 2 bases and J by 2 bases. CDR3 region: CASSLMGQVTYNEQFF. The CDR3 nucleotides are TGCGCCAGCAGCTTAATGGGACAGGTGACCTACAATGAGCAGTTCTTC. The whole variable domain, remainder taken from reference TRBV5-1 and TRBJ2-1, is KAGVTQTPRYLIKTRGQQVTLSCSPISGHRSVSWYQQTPGQGLQFLFEYFSETQRNKGNFPGRFSGRQFSNSRSEMNVSTLELGDSALYLCASSLMGQVTYNEQFFGPGTRLTVL.

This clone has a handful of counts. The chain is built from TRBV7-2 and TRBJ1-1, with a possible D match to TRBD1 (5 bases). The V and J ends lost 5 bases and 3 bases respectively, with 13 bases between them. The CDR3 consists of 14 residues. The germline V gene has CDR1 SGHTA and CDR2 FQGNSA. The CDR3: CASSRQGSYTEAFF. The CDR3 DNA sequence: TGTGCCAGCAGCCGGCAGGGAAGTTACACTGAAGCTTTCTTT.

The CDR3 here is CASSPRGNTEAFF. For the CDR3, the DNA is TGCGCCAGCAGCCCGCGGGGGAACACTGAAGCTTTCTTT. The chain has TRBV4-1 and TRBJ1-1; D ambiguous. Germline CDR1 and CDR2: MGHRA and YSYEKL. Trimming cost V 4 bases and J 1 base, with 7 bases left between them. The CDR3 has 13 residues.

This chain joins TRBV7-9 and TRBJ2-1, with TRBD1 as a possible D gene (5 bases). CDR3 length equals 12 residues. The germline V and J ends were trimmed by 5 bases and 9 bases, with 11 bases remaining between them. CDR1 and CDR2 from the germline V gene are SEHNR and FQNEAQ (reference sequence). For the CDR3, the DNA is TGTGCCAGCAGCCGGCAGGGTACTGAGCAGTTCTTC. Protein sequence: CASSRQGTEQFF. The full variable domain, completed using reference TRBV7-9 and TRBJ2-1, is DTGVSQNPRHKITKRGQNVTFRCDPISEHNRLYWYRQTLGQGPEFLTYFQNEAQLEKSRLLSDRFSAERPKGSFSTLEIQRTEQGDSAMYLCASSRQGTEQFFGPGTRLTVL.

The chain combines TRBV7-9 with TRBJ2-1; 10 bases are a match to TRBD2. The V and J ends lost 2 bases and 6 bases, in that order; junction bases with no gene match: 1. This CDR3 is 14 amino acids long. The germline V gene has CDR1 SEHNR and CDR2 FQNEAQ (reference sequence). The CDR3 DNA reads TGTGCCAGCAGCTTAAGCGGGGGGGCCAATGAGCAGTTCTTC. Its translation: CASSLSGGANEQFF.

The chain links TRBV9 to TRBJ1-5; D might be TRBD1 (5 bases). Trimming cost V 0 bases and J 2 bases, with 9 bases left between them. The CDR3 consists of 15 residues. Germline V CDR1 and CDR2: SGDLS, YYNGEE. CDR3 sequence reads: CASSVEGVRNQPQHF. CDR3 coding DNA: TGTGCCAGCAGCGTAGAAGGGGTCCGCAATCAGCCCCAGCATTTT.

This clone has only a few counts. The CDR3 loop is CASTRGEPQHF. DNA of the CDR3: TGTGCCAGCACTCGCGGGGAGCCCCAGCATTTT. The chain joins TRBV28 to TRBJ1-5; D is ambiguous. V lost 7 bases and J lost 8, with 9 bases in between. The CDR3 is 11 residues long. The germline CDR1 and CDR2 sequences are MDHEN and SYDVKM. The complete variable domain, with remaining parts taken from reference TRBV28 and TRBJ1-5, reads DVKVTQSSRYLVKRTGEKVFLECVQDMDHENMFWYRQDPGLGLRLIYFSYDVKMKEKGDIPEGYSVSREKKERFSLILESASTNQTSMYLCASTRGEPQHFGDGTRLSIL.

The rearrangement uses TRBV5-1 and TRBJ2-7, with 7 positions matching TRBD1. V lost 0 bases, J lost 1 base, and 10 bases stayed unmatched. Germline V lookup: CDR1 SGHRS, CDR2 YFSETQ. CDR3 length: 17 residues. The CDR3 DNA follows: TGCGCCAGCAGCTTGGGAACCGGGACAGTCCAATCCTACGAGCAGTACTTC. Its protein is CASSLGTGTVQSYEQYF.

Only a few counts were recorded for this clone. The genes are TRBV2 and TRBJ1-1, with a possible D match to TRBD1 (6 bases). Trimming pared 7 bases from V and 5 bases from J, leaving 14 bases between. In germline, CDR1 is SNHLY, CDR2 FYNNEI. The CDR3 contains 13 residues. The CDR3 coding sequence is TGTGCCAGCATGCCACAGGGTCGAACTGAAGCTTTCTTT. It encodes CASMPQGRTEAFF.

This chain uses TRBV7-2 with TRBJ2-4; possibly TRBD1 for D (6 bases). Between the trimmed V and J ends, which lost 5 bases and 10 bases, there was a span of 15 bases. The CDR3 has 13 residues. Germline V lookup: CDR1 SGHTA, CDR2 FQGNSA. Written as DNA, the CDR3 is TGTGCCAGCAGCGAGGACAGCCTTTCAATTCAGTACTTC. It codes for CASSEDSLSIQYF. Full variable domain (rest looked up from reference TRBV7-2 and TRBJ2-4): GAGVSQSPSNKVTEKGKDVELRCDPISGHTALYWYRQSLGQGLEFLIYFQGNSAPDKSGLPSDRFSAERTGGSVSTLTIQRTQQEDSAVYLCASSEDSLSIQYFGAGTRLSVL.

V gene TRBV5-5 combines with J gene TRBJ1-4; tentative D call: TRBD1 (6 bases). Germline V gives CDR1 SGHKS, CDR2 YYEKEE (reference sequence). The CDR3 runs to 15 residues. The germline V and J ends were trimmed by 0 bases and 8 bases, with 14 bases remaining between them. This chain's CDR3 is CASSLVPGESEKLFF. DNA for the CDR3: TGTGCCAGCAGCTTGGTTCCAGGGGAAAGCGAAAAACTGTTTTTT.

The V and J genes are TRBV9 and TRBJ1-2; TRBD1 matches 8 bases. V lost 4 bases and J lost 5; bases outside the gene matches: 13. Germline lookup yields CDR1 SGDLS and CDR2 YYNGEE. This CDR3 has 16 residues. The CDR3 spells CASSQGQGAKGYGYTF. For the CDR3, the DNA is TGTGCCAGCAGCCAGGGGCAGGGGGCAAAAGGTTATGGCTACACCTTC.

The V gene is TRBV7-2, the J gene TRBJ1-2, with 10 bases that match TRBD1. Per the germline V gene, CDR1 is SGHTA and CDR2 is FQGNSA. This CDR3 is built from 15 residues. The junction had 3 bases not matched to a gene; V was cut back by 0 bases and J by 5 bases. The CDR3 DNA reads TGTGCCAGCAGCTTAGCGGACAGGGGGACGTATGGCTACACCTTC. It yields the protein CASSLADRGTYGYTF.

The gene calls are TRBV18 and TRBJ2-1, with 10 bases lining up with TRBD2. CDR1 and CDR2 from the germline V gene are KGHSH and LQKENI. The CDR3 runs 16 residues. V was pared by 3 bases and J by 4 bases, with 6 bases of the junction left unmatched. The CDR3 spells CASSPTSGVRYNEQFF. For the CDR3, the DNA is TGTGCCAGCTCACCCACTAGCGGGGTACGATACAATGAGCAGTTCTTC. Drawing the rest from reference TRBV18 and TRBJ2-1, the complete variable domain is NAGVMQNPRHLVRRRGQEARLRCSPMKGHSHVYWYRQLPEEGLKFMVYLQKENIIDESGMPKERFSAEFPKEGPSILRIQQVVRGDSAAYFCASSPTSGVRYNEQFFGPGTRLTVL.